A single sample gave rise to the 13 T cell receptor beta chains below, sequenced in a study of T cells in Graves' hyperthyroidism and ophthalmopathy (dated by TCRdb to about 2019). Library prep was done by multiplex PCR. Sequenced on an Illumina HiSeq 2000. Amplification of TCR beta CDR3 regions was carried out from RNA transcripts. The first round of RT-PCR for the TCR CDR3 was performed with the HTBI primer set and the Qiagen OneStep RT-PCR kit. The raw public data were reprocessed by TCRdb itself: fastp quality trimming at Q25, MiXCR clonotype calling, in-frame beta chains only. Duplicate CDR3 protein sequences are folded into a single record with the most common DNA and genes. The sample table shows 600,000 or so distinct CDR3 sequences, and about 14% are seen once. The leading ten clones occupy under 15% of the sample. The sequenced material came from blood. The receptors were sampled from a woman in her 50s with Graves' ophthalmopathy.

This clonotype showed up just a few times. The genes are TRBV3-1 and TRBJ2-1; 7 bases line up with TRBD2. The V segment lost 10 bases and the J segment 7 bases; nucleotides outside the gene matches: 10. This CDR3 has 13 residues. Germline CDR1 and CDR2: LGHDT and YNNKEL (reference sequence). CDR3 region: CATLAGEGNEQFF. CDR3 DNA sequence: TGTGCCACCCTCGCGGGAGAGGGAAATGAGCAGTTCTTC.

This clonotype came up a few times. CDR3 nucleotides: TGTGCCAGCCGACTTGTCAGGAACACCGGGGAGCTGTTTTTT. Protein: CASRLVRNTGELFF. The V gene is TRBV6-1, the J gene TRBJ2-2; no reliable D call. Deletions cut 8 bases from V and 1 base from J, with 11 bases between. CDR1 is MNHNS, CDR2 SASEGT, per germline. The CDR3 contains 14 residues.

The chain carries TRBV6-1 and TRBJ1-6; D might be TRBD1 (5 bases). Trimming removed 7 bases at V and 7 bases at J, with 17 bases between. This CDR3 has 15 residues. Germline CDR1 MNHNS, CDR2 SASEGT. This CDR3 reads CASTETGGLNSPLHF. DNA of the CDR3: TGTGCCAGCACCGAGACCGGGGGATTGAATTCACCCCTCCACTTT.

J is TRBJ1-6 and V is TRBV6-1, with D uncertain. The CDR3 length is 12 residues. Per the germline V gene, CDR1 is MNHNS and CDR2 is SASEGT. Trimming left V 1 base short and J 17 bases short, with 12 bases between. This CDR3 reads CASSEVLWKVHF. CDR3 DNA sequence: TGTGCCAGCAGTGAAGTACTTTGGAAAGTCCACTTT.

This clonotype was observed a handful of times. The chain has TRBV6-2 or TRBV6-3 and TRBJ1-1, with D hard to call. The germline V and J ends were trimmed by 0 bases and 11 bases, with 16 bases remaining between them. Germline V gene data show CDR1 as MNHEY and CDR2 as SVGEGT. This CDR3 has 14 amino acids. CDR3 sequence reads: CASSYSRAHLTAFF. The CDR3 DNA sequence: TGTGCCAGCAGTTACTCCCGGGCCCACCTTACGGCTTTCTTT.

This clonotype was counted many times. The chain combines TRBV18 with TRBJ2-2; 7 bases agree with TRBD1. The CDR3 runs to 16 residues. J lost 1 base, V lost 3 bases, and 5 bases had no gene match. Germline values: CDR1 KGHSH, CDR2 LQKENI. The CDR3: CASSPLDRVNTGELFF. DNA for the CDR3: TGTGCCAGCTCACCGCTCGACAGGGTGAACACCGGGGAGCTGTTTTTT.

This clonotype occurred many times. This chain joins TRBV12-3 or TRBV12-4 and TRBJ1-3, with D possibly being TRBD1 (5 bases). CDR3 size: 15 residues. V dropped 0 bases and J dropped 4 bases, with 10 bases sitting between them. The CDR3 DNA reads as TGTGCCAGCAGTTTAGCGGGGGTCCACGGAAACACCATATATTTT. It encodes CASSLAGVHGNTIYF.

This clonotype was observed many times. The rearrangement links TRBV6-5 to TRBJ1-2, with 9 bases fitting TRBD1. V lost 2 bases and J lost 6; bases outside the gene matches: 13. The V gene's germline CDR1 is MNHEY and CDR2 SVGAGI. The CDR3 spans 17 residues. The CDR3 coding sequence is TGTGCCAGCAGTTACCTCGGGACAGGGCTTGGGCCCAATGGCTACACCTTC. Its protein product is CASSYLGTGLGPNGYTF.

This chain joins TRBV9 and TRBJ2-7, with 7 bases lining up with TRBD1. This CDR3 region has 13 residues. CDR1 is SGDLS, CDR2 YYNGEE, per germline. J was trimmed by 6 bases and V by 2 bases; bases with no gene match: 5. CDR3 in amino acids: CASSVKQGFEQYF. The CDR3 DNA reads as TGTGCCAGCAGCGTCAAACAGGGGTTCGAGCAGTACTTC.

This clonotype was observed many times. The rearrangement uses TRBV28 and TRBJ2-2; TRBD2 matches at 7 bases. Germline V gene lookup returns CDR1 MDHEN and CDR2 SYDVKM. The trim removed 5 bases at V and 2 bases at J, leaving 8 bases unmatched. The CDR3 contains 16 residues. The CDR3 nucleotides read TGTGCCAGCAGTCCACTCAGGACTAGAAACACCGGGGAGCTGTTTTTT. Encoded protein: CASSPLRTRNTGELFF.

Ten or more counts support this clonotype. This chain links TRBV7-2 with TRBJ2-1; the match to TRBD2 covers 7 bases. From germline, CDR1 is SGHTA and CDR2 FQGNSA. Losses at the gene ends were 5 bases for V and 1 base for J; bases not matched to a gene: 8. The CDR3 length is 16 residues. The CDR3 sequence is CASSPRGGRSYNEQFF. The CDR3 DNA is TGTGCCAGCAGCCCGAGGGGCGGGAGATCCTACAATGAGCAGTTCTTC.

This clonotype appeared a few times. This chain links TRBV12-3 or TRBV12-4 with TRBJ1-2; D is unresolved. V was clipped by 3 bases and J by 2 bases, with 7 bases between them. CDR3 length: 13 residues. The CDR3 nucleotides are TGTGCCAGCAGTTTTAGGGAGAACTATGGCTACACCTTC. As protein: CASSFRENYGYTF.

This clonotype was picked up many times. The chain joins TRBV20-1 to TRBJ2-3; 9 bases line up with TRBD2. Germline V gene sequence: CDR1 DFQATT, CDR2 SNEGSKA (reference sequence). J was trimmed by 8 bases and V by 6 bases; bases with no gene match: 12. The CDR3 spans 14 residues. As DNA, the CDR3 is TGCAGTGCCGTCCGGGCAGCGGGAGGTAGTACGCAGTATTTT. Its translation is CSAVRAAGGSTQYF.